This T cell receptor (beta chain) was captured in a study of blood T cell repertoires in COVID-19. Original methodology: Amplification with reference gene primers provided the estimates of nucleated cell counts. Repertoires were generated with immunoSEQ multiplex PCR, while TCRdb's copy carries only in-frame clones and drops some. Clone size and V and J calls were adopted from that table, with D and trimming inferred from the DNA. In the table there are 300,000 to 350,000 clones, approximately 87% of which are singletons. The CDR3 sequence is 13 residues long. Per the germline V gene, CDR1 is MNHEY and CDR2 is SVGAGI. V shed 6 bases, J shed 0 bases, and the junction held 2 bases outside the gene matches.

The specimen sequenced was peripheral blood. The receptor was isolated from a woman aged 45 to 65 with COVID-19, enrolled during active disease. This rearrangement joins TRBV6-5 to TRBJ2-7; 7 bases align to TRBD2. This chain's CDR3 is CASRSGDSYEQYF. The DNA for the CDR3 is TGTGCCAGCAGGAGCGGGGACTCCTACGAGCAGTACTTC.